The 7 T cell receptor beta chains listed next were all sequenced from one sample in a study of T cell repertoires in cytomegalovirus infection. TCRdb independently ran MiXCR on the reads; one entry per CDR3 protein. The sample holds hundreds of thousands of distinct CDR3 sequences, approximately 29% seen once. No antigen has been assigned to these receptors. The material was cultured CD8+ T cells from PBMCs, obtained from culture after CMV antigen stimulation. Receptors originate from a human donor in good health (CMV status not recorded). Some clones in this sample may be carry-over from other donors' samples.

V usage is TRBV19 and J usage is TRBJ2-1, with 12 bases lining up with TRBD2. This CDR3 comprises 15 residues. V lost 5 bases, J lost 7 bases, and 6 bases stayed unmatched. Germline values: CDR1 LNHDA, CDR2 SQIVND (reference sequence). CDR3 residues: CASSVTSGGHNEQFF. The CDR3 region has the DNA TGTGCCAGTAGTGTGACTAGCGGGGGCCATAATGAGCAGTTCTTC.

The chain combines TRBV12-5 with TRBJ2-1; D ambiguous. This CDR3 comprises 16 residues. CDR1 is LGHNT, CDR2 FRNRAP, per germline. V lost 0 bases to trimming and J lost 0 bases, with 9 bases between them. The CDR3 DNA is TGTGCTAGTGGTTTGGTACAGCCTTACTCCTACAATGAGCAGTTCTTC. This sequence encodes CASGLVQPYSYNEQFF.

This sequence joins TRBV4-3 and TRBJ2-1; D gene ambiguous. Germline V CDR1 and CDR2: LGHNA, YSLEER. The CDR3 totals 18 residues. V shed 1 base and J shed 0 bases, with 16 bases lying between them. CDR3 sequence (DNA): TGCGCCAGCAGCCAAGGTCAGCAGCCAGTTAGCTCCTACAATGAGCAGTTCTTC. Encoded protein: CASSQGQQPVSSYNEQFF.

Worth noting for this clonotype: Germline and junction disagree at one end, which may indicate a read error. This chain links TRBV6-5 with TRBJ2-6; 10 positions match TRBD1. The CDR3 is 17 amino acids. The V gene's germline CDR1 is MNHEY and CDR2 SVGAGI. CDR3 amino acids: CANSRDRGLSGANVLTF. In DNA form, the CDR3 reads TGTGCCAACAGTCGGGACAGGGGCCTCTCTGGGGCCAACGTCCTGACTTTC.

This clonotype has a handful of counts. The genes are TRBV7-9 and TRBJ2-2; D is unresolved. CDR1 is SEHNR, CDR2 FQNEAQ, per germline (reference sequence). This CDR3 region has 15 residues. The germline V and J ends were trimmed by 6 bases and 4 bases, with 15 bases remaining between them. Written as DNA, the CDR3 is TGTGCCAGCAGTCCACCTATAACAACCACCGGGGAGCTGTTTTTT. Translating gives CASSPPITTTGELFF. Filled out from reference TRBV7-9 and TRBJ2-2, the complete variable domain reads DTGVSQNPRHKITKRGQNVTFRCDPISEHNRLYWYRQTLGQGPEFLTYFQNEAQLEKSRLLSDRFSAERPKGSFSTLEIQRTEQGDSAMYLCASSPPITTTGELFFGEGSRLTVL.

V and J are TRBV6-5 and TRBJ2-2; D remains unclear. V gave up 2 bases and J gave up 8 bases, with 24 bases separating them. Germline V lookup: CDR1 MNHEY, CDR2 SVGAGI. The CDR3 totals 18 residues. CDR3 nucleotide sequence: TGTGCCAGCAGTTACGGAACCGCGGTGACGACTCCCGGGGGGGAGCTGTTTTTT. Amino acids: CASSYGTAVTTPGGELFF.

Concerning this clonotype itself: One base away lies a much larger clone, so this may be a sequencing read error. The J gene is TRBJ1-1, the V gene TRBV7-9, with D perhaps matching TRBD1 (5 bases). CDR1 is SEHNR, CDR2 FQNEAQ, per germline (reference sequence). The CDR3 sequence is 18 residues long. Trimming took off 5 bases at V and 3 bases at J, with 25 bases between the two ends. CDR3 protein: CASSTTVAGLTRDTEAFF. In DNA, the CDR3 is TGTGCCAGCAGCACAACGGTGGCAGGGCTTACAAGGGACACTGAAGCTTTCTTT.